What follows are 30 T cell receptor beta chains derived from one specimen sequenced in a study of shared clonotypes between healthy human individuals (dated by TCRdb to the early 2020s). Libraries were built with the immunoSEQ multiplex PCR assay. Entries here come from immuneACCESS through TCRdb and include only in-frame sequences with V and J called. Some clones fail to appear in such tables; in the studies checked, an unresolved V gene covers under half of the shortfall, and the cause of the remainder is unknown. The sample table lists fewer than 3 million clones, 85% to 95% of them with a count of one. The top ten clonotypes cover roughly 0.34% of the sample. The sequencing input was naive CD4+ T cells from PBMCs. This specimen's cell subset or site label, per the study, means: CD45RA+ positively selected. The receptors were gathered from a man aged 18 to 30 in good health. Some clones in this sample may be carry-over from other donors' samples.

The chain is built from TRBV6-6 and TRBJ2-5, with D possibly matching TRBD2 (5 bases). The germline CDR1 and CDR2 sequences are MNHNY and SVGAGI (reference sequence). V was trimmed by 0 bases and J by 4 bases, leaving 12 bases between them. The CDR3 runs to 15 residues. CDR3 nucleotide sequence: TGTGCCAGCAGTTACTCCTCACTAGTGGGAGAGACCCAGTACTTC. Its translation: CASSYSSLVGETQYF.

CDR3 DNA: TGTGCCACCAGCAGAGATCGTCCCCTGGACGGATTTGGCTACACCTTC. This encodes CATSRDRPLDGFGYTF. The chain employs TRBV15 and TRBJ1-2; D is ambiguous. The CDR3 contains 16 residues. Germline CDR1 is LNHNV and CDR2 is YYDKDF (reference sequence). V was clipped by 0 bases and J by 7 bases, with 18 bases between them.

The table lists this clone with a few counts. The chain is built from TRBV5-1 and TRBJ1-1; D unresolved. V lost 4 bases to trimming and J lost 0 bases, with 10 bases between them. Germline assignment: CDR1 SGHRS and CDR2 YFSETQ. The CDR3 runs 14 residues. In DNA, the CDR3 is TGCGCCAGCAGCCGGCTGGGCATGAACACTGAAGCTTTCTTT. This sequence encodes CASSRLGMNTEAFF.

The rearrangement joins TRBV29-1 to TRBJ2-1; the match to TRBD1 covers 11 bases. The CDR3 loop spans 13 amino acids. V was clipped by 7 bases and J by 10 bases; unmatched bases: 9. Germline loops: CDR1 SQVTM, CDR2 ANQGSEA. CDR3 coding DNA: TGCAGCGCTGGCGGACAGGGGGCAGGGGAGCAGTTCTTC. This codes for CSAGGQGAGEQFF.

The V gene is TRBV14, the J gene TRBJ2-3; D ambiguous. Deletions cut 2 bases from V and 8 bases from J, with 5 bases between. Germline CDR1 reads SGHDN; CDR2 reads FVKESK. The CDR3 has 11 residues. This chain's CDR3 is CASSQKGTQYF. The CDR3 DNA sequence: TGTGCCAGCAGCCAAAAGGGTACGCAGTATTTT.

The sample holds one count of this clone. This chain connects TRBV25-1 to TRBJ1-2; 8 bases match TRBD1. There are 11 residues in the CDR3. Germline V gene sequence: CDR1 MGHDK, CDR2 SYGVNS. Unmatched junction bases numbered 4, after V lost 11 bases and J lost 5 bases. This CDR3 reads CARTGLYGYTF. In DNA, the CDR3 is TGTGCCCGGACAGGGTTATATGGCTACACCTTC.

V gene TRBV7-2 combines with J gene TRBJ1-1, with unresolved D. There are 14 residues in the CDR3. Germline V gives CDR1 SGHTA, CDR2 FQGNSA. Trimming stripped 3 bases from V and 4 bases from J, with 12 bases between. The CDR3 region is CASSFGTFATEAFF. Written as DNA, the CDR3 is TGTGCCAGCAGCTTCGGAACATTTGCCACTGAAGCTTTCTTT.

As for this clone: Additional DNA sequences in this sample encode the identical CDR3. The chain carries TRBV18 and TRBJ1-1; the D is unclear. The V end lost 6 bases, the J end lost 1 base, and 9 bases lay between the germline ends. The CDR3 covers 13 residues. The germline V gene encodes CDR1 KGHSH and CDR2 LQKENI. The CDR3: CASSQTGNTEAFF. CDR3 bases: TGTGCCAGCTCCCAGACGGGGAACACTGAAGCTTTCTTT.

The chain couples TRBV19 to TRBJ2-5, with 12 bases matching TRBD2. Unmatched junction bases numbered 9, after V lost 9 bases and J lost 1 base. CDR3 length: 16 residues. CDR1 is LNHDA, CDR2 SQIVND, per germline (reference sequence). The CDR3, as DNA: TGTGCCAGCTCAGTGGGGGGACTAGCGGGCCAAGAGACCCAGTACTTC. It encodes CASSVGGLAGQETQYF.

In nucleotides, the CDR3 is TGCGCCAGCAGAAAGGATAGTAATGAAAAACTGTTTTTT. It codes for CASRKDSNEKLFF. The V and J genes are TRBV5-1 and TRBJ1-4; D remains unclear. The CDR3 totals 13 residues. The germline V gene encodes CDR1 SGHRS and CDR2 YFSETQ. With 5 bases removed from V and 4 bases from J, the gap between germline ends came to 9 bases.

The chain is built from TRBV5-6 and TRBJ1-1, with D possibly being TRBD1 (5 bases). There are 12 residues in the CDR3. The germline gives CDR1 SGHDT, CDR2 YYEEEE. V was clipped by 7 bases and J by 5 bases, with 12 bases between them. The CDR3 here is CASSTGGTEAFF. The DNA for the CDR3 is TGTGCCAGCTCTACCGGGGGAACTGAAGCTTTCTTT.

The chain uses TRBV6-6 and TRBJ1-2, with D tentatively TRBD1 (6 bases). CDR3 length: 13 amino acids. CDR1 and CDR2 from the germline V gene are MNHNY and SVGAGI (reference sequence). The V gene lost 6 bases and the J gene lost 4 bases, with 12 bases spanning the gap. The CDR3 protein is CASSGQRLYGYTF. The CDR3 bases are TGTGCCAGCAGCGGACAGCGCCTCTATGGCTACACCTTC.

V and J are TRBV2 and TRBJ1-5; D is undetermined. This CDR3 spans 13 amino acids. The germline V and J ends were trimmed by 7 bases and 4 bases, with 11 bases remaining between them. Germline-derived CDR1 and CDR2 are SNHLY and FYNNEI. The CDR3 spells CASMVDANQPQHF. DNA for the CDR3: TGTGCCAGCATGGTAGACGCGAATCAGCCCCAGCATTTT. Together with reference TRBV2 and TRBJ1-5, the CDR3 gives the full variable domain: EPEVTQTPSHQVTQMGQEVILRCVPISNHLYFYWYRQILGQKVEFLVSFYNNEISEKSEIFDDQFSVERPDGSNFTLKIRSTKLEDSAMYFCASMVDANQPQHFGDGTRLSIL.

This chain connects TRBV28 to TRBJ1-5; the D gene is possibly TRBD1 (5 bases). This CDR3 is 13 amino acids long. Trimming shortened V by 8 bases and J by 9 bases, and 17 bases separated the two germline ends. The germline gives CDR1 MDHEN, CDR2 SYDVKM. CDR3 region: CASEPPGRGPQHF. The CDR3 nucleotides read TGTGCCAGCGAGCCTCCGGGGCGCGGGCCCCAGCATTTT.

This chain joins TRBV5-6 and TRBJ2-7; no firm D call. Trimming pared 0 bases from V and 1 base from J, leaving 20 bases between. Germline lookup yields CDR1 SGHDT and CDR2 YYEEEE. The CDR3 runs to 18 residues. The CDR3 DNA is TGTGCCAGCAGCTTGGTAGGTGACCCCACAAAAAATTCCTACGAGCAGTACTTC. Its translation: CASSLVGDPTKNSYEQYF.

This clone was seen just once. The V gene is TRBV29-1, the J gene TRBJ1-2; perhaps TRBD1 as D (6 bases). The length of the CDR3 is 13 residues. Trimming pared 7 bases from V and 3 bases from J, leaving 15 bases between. From germline, CDR1 is SQVTM and CDR2 ANQGSEA. CDR3 sequence reads: CSARRGADYGYTF. In nucleotides, the CDR3 is TGCAGCGCACGGAGGGGGGCGGACTATGGCTACACCTTC. Supplemented by reference TRBV29-1 and TRBJ1-2, the full variable domain reads SAVISQKPSRDICQRGTSLTIQCQVDSQVTMMFWYRQQPGQSLTLIATANQGSEATYESGFVIDKFPISRPNLTFSTLTVSNMSPEDSSIYLCSARRGADYGYTFGSGTRLTVV.

The chain recombines TRBV2 with TRBJ2-2; unclear D gene. Germline values: CDR1 SNHLY, CDR2 FYNNEI. V was trimmed by 7 bases and J by 4 bases, leaving 13 bases between them. CDR3 size: 14 residues. CDR3 sequence (DNA): TGTGCCAGCAAGACCGAGATAGGCACCGGGGAGCTGTTTTTT. It translates to CASKTEIGTGELFF.

This chain links TRBV2 with TRBJ1-2, with a tentative D call TRBD1 (6 bases). The CDR3 runs 15 residues. Trimming took off 6 bases at V and 4 bases at J, with 18 bases between the two ends. CDR1 and CDR2 from the germline V gene are SNHLY and FYNNEI. The chain's CDR3 is CASSGTLQGSYGYTF. The DNA of the CDR3 is TGTGCCAGCAGCGGGACATTGCAGGGATCCTATGGCTACACCTTC.

The chain joins TRBV6-5 to TRBJ2-7, with D perhaps TRBD1 (6 bases). The germline V and J ends were trimmed by 0 bases and 0 bases, with 9 bases remaining between them. The CDR3 covers 15 residues. In germline, CDR1 is MNHEY, CDR2 SVGAGI. CDR3 DNA sequence: TGTGCCAGCAGTTACTCGACAGGTGACTCCTACGAGCAGTACTTC. It translates to CASSYSTGDSYEQYF.

For this clone: Other nucleotide sequences in the sample specify the same CDR3. This sequence joins TRBV7-9 and TRBJ1-1, with 7 bases identical to TRBD1. The germline V gene has CDR1 SEHNR and CDR2 FQNEAQ (reference sequence). Trimming at V came to 5 bases and at J to 6 bases, leaving 3 bases not matched to a gene. This CDR3 has 12 residues. CDR3: CASSRQGAEAFF. As DNA, the CDR3 is TGTGCCAGCAGCCGACAGGGAGCTGAAGCTTTCTTT.

The chain links TRBV11-1 to TRBJ2-7; the D call may be TRBD1 or TRBD2 (6 bases each). The V end was cut by 1 base, the J end by 2 bases, with 12 bases between. CDR3 length: 15 amino acids. Per germline, CDR1 SGHAT and CDR2 FQDESV (reference sequence). CDR3 DNA: TGTGCCAGCAGCTTAGATCCGGGGGCCGCCTACGAGCAGTACTTC. It translates to CASSLDPGAAYEQYF. The variable domain in full, with the rest retrieved from reference TRBV11-1 and TRBJ2-7, is EAEVAQSPRYKITEKSQAVAFWCDPISGHATLYWYRQILGQGPELLVQFQDESVVDDSQLPKDRFSAERLKGVDSTLKIQPAELGDSAMYLCASSLDPGAAYEQYFGPGTRLTVT.

The genes are TRBV19 and TRBJ2-7; TRBD1 agrees at 9 bases. V was clipped by 5 bases and J by 4 bases; unmatched bases: 6. This CDR3 spans 14 amino acids. Germline V gene sequence: CDR1 LNHDA, CDR2 SQIVND (reference sequence). The CDR3 loop is CASSVDRGRYEQYF. CDR3 in DNA: TGTGCCAGTAGTGTCGACAGGGGGAGGTACGAGCAGTACTTC.

To note about this clone: Other DNA sequences in this sample translate to the same CDR3. The J gene is TRBJ1-2, the V gene TRBV5-1; D perhaps matches TRBD1 (5 bases). This CDR3 spans 14 amino acids. Germline V gene lookup returns CDR1 SGHRS and CDR2 YFSETQ. Trimming removed 1 base at V and 8 bases at J, with 15 bases between. The CDR3 sequence: CASSLSPGGYGYTF. CDR3 in DNA: TGCGCCAGCAGCTTGTCTCCGGGGGGGTACGGCTACACCTTC.

This chain joins TRBV5-1 and TRBJ2-3, with 7 positions matching TRBD1. The germline V gene has CDR1 SGHRS and CDR2 YFSETQ. V trimming: 4 bases; J trimming: 2 bases; junction bases outside the gene matches: 4. This CDR3 region has 14 residues. The CDR3 loop is CASSPGQFTDTQYF. CDR3 sequence (DNA): TGCGCCAGCAGCCCGGGACAGTTCACAGATACGCAGTATTTT.

Concerning this clone itself: This sample includes further DNA sequences coding for the same CDR3. The V call is TRBV18, the J call TRBJ2-2; D is unclear. Germline V gene lookup returns CDR1 KGHSH and CDR2 LQKENI. Between the trimmed V and J ends, which lost 3 bases and 2 bases, there was a span of 10 bases. This CDR3 region has 15 residues. Written as DNA, the CDR3 is TGTGCCAGCTCACCCCAATCCGCCAACACCGGGGAGCTGTTTTTT. Protein: CASSPQSANTGELFF.

The V and J genes are TRBV6-5 and TRBJ2-1; 9 bases fit TRBD2. The trim removed 10 bases at V and 4 bases at J, leaving 8 bases unmatched. This CDR3 is built from 14 residues. Germline V gene data show CDR1 as MNHEY and CDR2 as SVGAGI. In nucleotides, the CDR3 is TGTGCCACCAGGACTAGCGCAAAATACAATGAGCAGTTCTTC. This codes for CATRTSAKYNEQFF.

CDR3 loop: CAIRVGRAGNEQFF. CDR3 sequence (DNA): TGTGCCATACGGGTCGGGAGGGCCGGTAATGAGCAGTTCTTC. The rearrangement links TRBV10-3 to TRBJ2-1; 8 bases are shared with TRBD2. The junction had 11 bases not matched to a gene; V was cut back by 9 bases and J by 7 bases. The CDR3 loop spans 14 amino acids. Germline V gives CDR1 ENHRY, CDR2 SYGVKD.

V gene TRBV7-6 combines with J gene TRBJ2-3; TRBD2 aligns across 7 bases. CDR3 length: 16 residues. The V gene end was trimmed by 2 bases and the J gene end by 4 bases; junction bases not matched to a gene: 9. CDR1 and CDR2 (germline): SGHVS, FNYEAQ. CDR3 sequence (DNA): TGTGCCAGCAGCTTACTAGCGGTTACTCGCGCAGATACGCAGTATTTT. This sequence encodes CASSLLAVTRADTQYF.

V gene TRBV27 combines with J gene TRBJ2-6; 7 bases map to TRBD2. The CDR3 has 19 residues. J lost 3 bases, V lost 1 base, and 12 bases had no gene match. The germline V gene has CDR1 MNHEY and CDR2 SMNVEV (reference sequence). CDR3 nucleotides: TGTGCCAGCAGTTTATGGGCTAGCGGACTAGATAGTGGGGCCAACGTCCTGACTTTC. The encoded protein is CASSLWASGLDSGANVLTF.

The chain couples TRBV5-1 to TRBJ2-7; TRBD1 might be the D (6 bases). The CDR3 runs 16 residues. The germline V gene encodes CDR1 SGHRS and CDR2 YFSETQ. V lost 0 bases and J 1 base, leaving 14 bases between the germline ends. The CDR3 loop is CASSLATDRISYEQYF. The CDR3 region has the DNA TGCGCCAGCAGCTTGGCCACAGACAGGATATCCTACGAGCAGTACTTC. The complete variable domain, with remaining parts taken from reference TRBV5-1 and TRBJ2-7, reads KAGVTQTPRYLIKTRGQQVTLSCSPISGHRSVSWYQQTPGQGLQFLFEYFSETQRNKGNFPGRFSGRQFSNSRSEMNVSTLELGDSALYLCASSLATDRISYEQYFGPGTRLTVT.